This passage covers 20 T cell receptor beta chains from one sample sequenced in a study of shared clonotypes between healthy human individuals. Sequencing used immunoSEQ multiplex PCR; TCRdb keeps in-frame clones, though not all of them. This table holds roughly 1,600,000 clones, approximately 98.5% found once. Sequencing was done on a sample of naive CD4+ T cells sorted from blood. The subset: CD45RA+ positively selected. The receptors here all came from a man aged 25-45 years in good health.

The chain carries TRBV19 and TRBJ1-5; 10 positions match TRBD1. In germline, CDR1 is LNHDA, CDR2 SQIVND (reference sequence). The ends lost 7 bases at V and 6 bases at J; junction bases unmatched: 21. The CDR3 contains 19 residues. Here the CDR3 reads CASKMGTGARVSPAQPQHF. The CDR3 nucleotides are TGTGCCAGTAAGATGGGGACAGGGGCGAGGGTATCTCCGGCTCAGCCCCAGCATTTT.

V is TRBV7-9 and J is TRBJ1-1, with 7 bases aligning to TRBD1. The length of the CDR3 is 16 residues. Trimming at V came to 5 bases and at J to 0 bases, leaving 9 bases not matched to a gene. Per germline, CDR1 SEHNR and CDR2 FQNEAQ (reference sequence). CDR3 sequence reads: CASSTRKGALNTEAFF. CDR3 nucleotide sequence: TGTGCCAGCAGCACAAGAAAGGGGGCGTTGAACACTGAAGCTTTCTTT.

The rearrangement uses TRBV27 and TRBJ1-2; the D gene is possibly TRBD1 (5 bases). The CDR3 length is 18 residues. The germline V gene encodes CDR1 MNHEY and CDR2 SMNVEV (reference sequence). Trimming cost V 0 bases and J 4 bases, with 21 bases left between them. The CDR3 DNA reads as TGTGCCAGCAGTTTATCCTCAGGGCGGCCGGGTGTAGGCTATGGCTACACCTTC. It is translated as CASSLSSGRPGVGYGYTF.

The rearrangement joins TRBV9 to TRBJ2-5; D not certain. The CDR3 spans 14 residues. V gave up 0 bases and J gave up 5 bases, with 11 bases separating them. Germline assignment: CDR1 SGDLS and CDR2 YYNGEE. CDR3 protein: CASSVGLKQETQYF. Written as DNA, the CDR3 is TGTGCCAGCAGCGTAGGCTTAAAGCAGGAGACCCAGTACTTC.

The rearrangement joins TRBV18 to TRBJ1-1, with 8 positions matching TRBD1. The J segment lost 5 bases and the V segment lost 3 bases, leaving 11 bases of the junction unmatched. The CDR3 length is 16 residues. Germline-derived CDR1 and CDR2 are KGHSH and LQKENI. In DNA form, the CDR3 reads TGTGCCAGCTCACCGATTTCAGGGGGCAAATGGACTGAAGCTTTCTTT. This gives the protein CASSPISGGKWTEAFF.

CDR3 nucleotides: TGTGCCAGCAGTACCGCCGGACAGCTCTATGGCTACACCTTC. As protein: CASSTAGQLYGYTF. The chain uses TRBV28 and TRBJ1-2; perhaps TRBD1 as D (6 bases). The CDR3 spans 14 residues. Germline CDR1 MDHEN, CDR2 SYDVKM. The V end lost 5 bases, the J end lost 4 bases, and 14 bases lay between the germline ends.

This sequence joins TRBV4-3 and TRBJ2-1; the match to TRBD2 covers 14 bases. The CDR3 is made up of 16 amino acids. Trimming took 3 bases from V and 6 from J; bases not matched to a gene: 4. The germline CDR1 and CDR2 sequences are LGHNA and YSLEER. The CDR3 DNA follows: TGCGCCAGCAGCCACGCCGGGACTAGCGGGAGCAATGAGCAGTTCTTC. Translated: CASSHAGTSGSNEQFF.

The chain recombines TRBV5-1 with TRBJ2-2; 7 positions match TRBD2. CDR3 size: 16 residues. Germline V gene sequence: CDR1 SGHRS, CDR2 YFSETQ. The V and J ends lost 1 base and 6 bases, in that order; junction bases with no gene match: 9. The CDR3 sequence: CASSLLTIGLAGELFF. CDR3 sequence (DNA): TGCGCCAGCAGCTTGCTAACCATTGGACTAGCCGGGGAGCTGTTTTTT.

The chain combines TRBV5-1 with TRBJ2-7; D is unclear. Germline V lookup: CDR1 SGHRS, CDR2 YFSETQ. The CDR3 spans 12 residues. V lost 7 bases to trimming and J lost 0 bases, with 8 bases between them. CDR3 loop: CASGYGSYEQYF. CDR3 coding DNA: TGCGCCAGCGGCTATGGCTCCTACGAGCAGTACTTC.

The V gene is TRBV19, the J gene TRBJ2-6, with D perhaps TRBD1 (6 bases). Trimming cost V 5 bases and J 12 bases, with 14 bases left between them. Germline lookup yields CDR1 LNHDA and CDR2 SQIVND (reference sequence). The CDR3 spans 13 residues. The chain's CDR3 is CASSSWTEGVLTF. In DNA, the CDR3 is TGTGCCAGTAGTTCGTGGACAGAAGGCGTCCTGACTTTC. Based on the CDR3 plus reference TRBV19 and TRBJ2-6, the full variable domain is DGGITQSPKYLFRKEGQNVTLSCEQNLNHDAMYWYRQDPGQGLRLIYYSQIVNDFQKGDIAEGYSVSREKKESFPLTVTSAQKNPTAFYLCASSSWTEGVLTFGAGSRLTVL.

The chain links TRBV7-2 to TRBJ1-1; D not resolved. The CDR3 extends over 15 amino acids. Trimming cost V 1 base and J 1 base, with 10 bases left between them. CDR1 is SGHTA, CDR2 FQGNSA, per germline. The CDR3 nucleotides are TGTGCCAGCAGCTTAGGCGGGGAGGGGAACACTGAAGCTTTCTTT. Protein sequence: CASSLGGEGNTEAFF.

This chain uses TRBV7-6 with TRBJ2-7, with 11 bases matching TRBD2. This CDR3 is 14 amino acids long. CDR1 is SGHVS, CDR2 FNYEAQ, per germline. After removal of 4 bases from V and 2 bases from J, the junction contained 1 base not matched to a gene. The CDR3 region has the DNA TGTGCCAGCAGCTCTAGCGGGAGGACCTACGAGCAGTACTTC. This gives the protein CASSSSGRTYEQYF. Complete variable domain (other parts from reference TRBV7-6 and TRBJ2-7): GAGVSQSPRYKVTKRGQDVALRCDPISGHVSLYWYRQALGQGPEFLTYFNYEAQQDKSGLPNDRFSAERPEGSISTLTIQRTEQRDSAMYRCASSSSGRTYEQYFGPGTRLTVT.

The CDR3 nucleotides read TGTGCCACCAGCAGAACACCCACTGGATTAGAGACCCAGTACTTC. Translated, it gives CATSRTPTGLETQYF. The rearrangement links TRBV15 to TRBJ2-5; D uncertain. Germline loops: CDR1 LNHNV, CDR2 YYDKDF (reference sequence). This CDR3 has 15 amino acids. V was clipped by 2 bases and J by 4 bases, with 14 bases between them.

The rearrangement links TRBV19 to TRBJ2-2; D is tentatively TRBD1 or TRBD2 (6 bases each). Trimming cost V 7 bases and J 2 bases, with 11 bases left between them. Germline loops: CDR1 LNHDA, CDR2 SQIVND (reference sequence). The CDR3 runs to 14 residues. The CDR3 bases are TGTGCCAGTATACACGGGGGCAACACCGGGGAGCTGTTTTTT. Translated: CASIHGGNTGELFF.

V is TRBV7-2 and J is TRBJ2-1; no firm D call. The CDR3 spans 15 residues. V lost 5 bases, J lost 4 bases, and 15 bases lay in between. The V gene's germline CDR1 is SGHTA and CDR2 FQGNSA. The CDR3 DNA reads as TGTGCCAGCAGCCCGACCCCAATGAATTACAATGAGCAGTTCTTC. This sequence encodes CASSPTPMNYNEQFF.

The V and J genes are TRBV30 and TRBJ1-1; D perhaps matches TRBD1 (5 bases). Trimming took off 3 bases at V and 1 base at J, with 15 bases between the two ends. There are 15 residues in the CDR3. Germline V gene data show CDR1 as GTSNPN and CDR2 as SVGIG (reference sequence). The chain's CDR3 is CAWRGLLPSNTEAFF. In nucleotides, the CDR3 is TGTGCCTGGAGGGGGCTATTGCCGTCGAACACTGAAGCTTTCTTT.

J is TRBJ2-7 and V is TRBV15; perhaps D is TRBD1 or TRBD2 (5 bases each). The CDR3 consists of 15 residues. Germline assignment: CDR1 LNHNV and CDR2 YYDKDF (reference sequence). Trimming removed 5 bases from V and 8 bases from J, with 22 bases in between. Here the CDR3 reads CATSPRHQLGVQQYF. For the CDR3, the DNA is TGTGCCACCAGCCCCCGACACCAGTTGGGGGTTCAGCAGTACTTC.

DNA of the CDR3: TGTGCCAGTAGGCCAAACTGGACAGCCGGGCGCTATGGCTACACCTTC. Protein sequence: CASRPNWTAGRYGYTF. The rearrangement links TRBV19 to TRBJ1-2, with a tentative D call TRBD1 (6 bases). The CDR3 is 16 residues long. Trimming shortened V by 6 bases and J by 4 bases, and 21 bases separated the two germline ends. CDR1 and CDR2 (germline): LNHDA, SQIVND (reference sequence).

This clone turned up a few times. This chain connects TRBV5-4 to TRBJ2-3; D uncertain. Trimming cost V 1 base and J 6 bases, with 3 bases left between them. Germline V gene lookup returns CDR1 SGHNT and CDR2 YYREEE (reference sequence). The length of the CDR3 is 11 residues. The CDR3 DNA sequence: TGTGCCAGCAGCTTGAGGGATACGCAGTATTTT. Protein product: CASSLRDTQYF.

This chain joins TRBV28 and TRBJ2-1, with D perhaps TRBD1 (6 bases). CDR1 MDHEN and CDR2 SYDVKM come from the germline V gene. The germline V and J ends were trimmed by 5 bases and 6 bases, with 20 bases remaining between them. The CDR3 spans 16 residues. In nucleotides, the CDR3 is TGTGCCAGCAGTAGACTACAGGGCGGCCCAACCAATGAGCAGTTCTTC. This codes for CASSRLQGGPTNEQFF.